The clone carrying this T cell receptor beta chain has a count of ten or more. Its cognate antigen is unknown. The junction does not match germline at one end; this may be a read error. The CDR3 goes on 3 residues after the read ends, and that part is filled in from the germline J gene. This specimen comes from a study of T cell clonality in common variable immunodeficiency. The study's findings and limits: The cause of increased CVID clonality remains unclear without subpopulation sequencing. In common variable immunodeficiency, TCR beta chains reportedly carried fewer deletions and N-nucleotide insertions.

Sequencing used immunoSEQ multiplex PCR; TCRdb keeps in-frame clones, though not all of them. Captured here are roughly 60,000 clones, none seen once; the top ten comprise roughly 1.7%. The CDR3 length is 15 residues. Per the germline V gene, CDR1 is SSHAT and CDR2 is FNYEAQ (reference sequence). The V call is TRBV7-7, the J call TRBJ2-1; TRBD2 matches 10 bases. The origin of this receptor is a person aged 18 to 70 in good health. The sample consisted of peripheral blood mononuclear cells. The CDR3 bases that were read are TGTGCTAGCAGCTTAGTAGCGGGAGGCTACAATGAG. This translates into CASSLVAGGYNE. The full CDR3 is CASSLVAGGYNEQFF. The whole variable domain, filled in from reference TRBV7-7 and TRBJ2-1, reads GAGVSQSPRYKVTKRGQDVTLRCDPISSHATLYWYQQALGQGPEFLTYFNYEAQPDKSGLPSDRFSAERPEGSISTLTIQRTEQRDSAMYRCASSLVAGGYNEQFFGPGTRLTVL.